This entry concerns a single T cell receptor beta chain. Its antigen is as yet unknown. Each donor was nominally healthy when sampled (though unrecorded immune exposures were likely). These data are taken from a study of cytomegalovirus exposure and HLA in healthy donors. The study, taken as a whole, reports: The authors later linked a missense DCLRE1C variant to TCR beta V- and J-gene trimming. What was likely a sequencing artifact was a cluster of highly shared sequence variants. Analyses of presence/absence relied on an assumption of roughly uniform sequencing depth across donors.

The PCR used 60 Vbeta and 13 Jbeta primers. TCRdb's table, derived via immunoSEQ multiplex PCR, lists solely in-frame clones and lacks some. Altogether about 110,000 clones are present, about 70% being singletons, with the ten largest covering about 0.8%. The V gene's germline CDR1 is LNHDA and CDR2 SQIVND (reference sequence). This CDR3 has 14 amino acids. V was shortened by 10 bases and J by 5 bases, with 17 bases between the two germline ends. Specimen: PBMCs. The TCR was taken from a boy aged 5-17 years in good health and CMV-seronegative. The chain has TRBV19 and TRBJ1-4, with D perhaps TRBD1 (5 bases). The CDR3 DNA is TGTGCCACTAAGAACCCGGGGGACAATGAAAAACTGTTTTTT. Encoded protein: CATKNPGDNEKLFF.